These 23 T cell receptor beta chains came from one sample sequenced in a study of sequential checkpoint blockade in melanoma (dated by TCRdb to between 2017 and 2020). Libraries came from the immunoSEQ multiplex PCR assay. TCRdb retrieved this table from immuneACCESS and kept in-frame rearrangements only. Not all clones are present; in checked studies, unresolved V genes account for under half, and no reason is known for the remainder. This sample gives under 20,000 clones in total; nearly 80% of them show up just once. The ten largest make up about 12% of the sample. The treatment or condition label of this sample denotes: randomized to nivolumab then ipilimumab (arm A) or the reverse (arm B). The source was CD8+ T cells sorted from blood (inferred from file names), collected from a patient given nivolumab and ipilimumab in sequence. The receptors were sampled from a human donor with melanoma.

The chain has TRBV6-5 and TRBJ1-2; the D gene is possibly TRBD1 (5 bases). CDR3 length: 15 amino acids. CDR1 MNHEY and CDR2 SVGAGI come from the germline V gene. Trimming left V 6 bases short and J 8 bases short, with 22 bases between. DNA for the CDR3: TGTGCCAGCAGACCCCAGGGAGGGGCCTATTGGGGCTACACCTTC. As protein: CASRPQGGAYWGYTF.

The chain couples TRBV27 to TRBJ1-6; 8 positions agree with TRBD1. The V gene end was trimmed by 6 bases and the J gene end by 6 bases; junction bases not matched to a gene: 7. The CDR3 is 15 residues long. CDR1 and CDR2 from the germline V gene are MNHEY and SMNVEV (reference sequence). The CDR3 DNA is TGTGCCAGCAGCCCGACACAGGGGGTTAATTCACCCCTCCACTTT. Translating gives CASSPTQGVNSPLHF.

This clone came up a few times. The chain is built from TRBV4-2 and TRBJ2-3; 9 bases map to TRBD2. J was trimmed by 6 bases and V by 0 bases; bases with no gene match: 7. The V gene's germline CDR1 is LGHNA and CDR2 YNFKEQ. CDR3 length: 16 residues. DNA for the CDR3: TGTGCCAGCAGCCAAGATCTGCGGGGGGGCCCCGATACGCAGTATTTT. Translated, it gives CASSQDLRGGPDTQYF.

The chain combines TRBV9 with TRBJ1-2; D possibly corresponds to TRBD1 (5 bases). This CDR3 contains 15 residues. In germline, CDR1 is SGDLS, CDR2 YYNGEE. Deletions cut 3 bases from V and 0 bases from J, with 12 bases between. In nucleotides, the CDR3 is TGTGCCAGCAGCGCTCCGACAGCCTCTAACTATGGCTACACCTTC. It encodes CASSAPTASNYGYTF.

The chain uses TRBV7-8 and TRBJ2-1, with 9 bases lining up with TRBD2. CDR3 length: 15 amino acids. Per germline, CDR1 SGHVS and CDR2 FQNEAQ. After removal of 3 bases from V and 4 bases from J, the junction contained 4 bases not matched to a gene. This chain's CDR3 is CASSFTTSGYNEQFF. In DNA form, the CDR3 reads TGTGCCAGCAGCTTCACGACTAGCGGTTACAATGAGCAGTTCTTC.

This chain connects TRBV19 to TRBJ2-5, with 10 bases identical to TRBD1. The tail of the sequence fits TRBJ2-7 better, so the J call may be wrong. Per the germline V gene, CDR1 is LNHDA and CDR2 is SQIVND (reference sequence). This CDR3 has 15 amino acids. The CDR3 here is CASSSPGQGVYEQYF. As DNA, the CDR3 is TGTGCCAGTAGTTCGCCCGGACAGGGGGTCTACGAGCAGTACTTC.

The chain is built from TRBV7-9 and TRBJ1-2; 8 bases agree with TRBD1. This CDR3 is 15 amino acids long. CDR1 and CDR2 (germline): SEHNR, FQNEAQ (reference sequence). J lost 2 bases, V lost 5 bases, and 7 bases had no gene match. CDR3 sequence: CASSPTGQVNYGYTF. The DNA of the CDR3 is TGTGCCAGCAGCCCGACGGGACAGGTCAACTATGGCTACACCTTC.

The chain joins TRBV27 to TRBJ2-1, with TRBD2 matching 13 bases. Germline V gene sequence: CDR1 MNHEY, CDR2 SMNVEV (reference sequence). Trimming removed 7 bases from V and 8 bases from J; junction bases left unmatched: 8. This CDR3 is 15 amino acids long. As DNA, the CDR3 is TGTGCCAGCACCCTTCGGACTAGCGGGAGCGATGAGCAGTTCTTC. Protein sequence: CASTLRTSGSDEQFF.

The chain employs TRBV5-5 and TRBJ2-7; 7 bases align to TRBD1. The CDR3 runs 17 residues. Looked up from germline, CDR1 is SGHKS and CDR2 is YYEKEE (reference sequence). V was clipped by 1 base and J by 3 bases; unmatched bases: 13. The CDR3 is CASSLSFDRVLGYEQYF. The CDR3 DNA follows: TGTGCCAGCAGCTTGAGTTTCGACAGGGTATTAGGCTACGAGCAGTACTTC.

The J gene is TRBJ2-7, the V gene TRBV30; D may be TRBD2 (5 bases). The ends were cut back, 0 bases at V and 5 bases at J, with 17 bases in the middle. The CDR3 has 15 residues. The germline gives CDR1 GTSNPN, CDR2 SVGIG (reference sequence). CDR3 coding DNA: TGTGCCTGGAGTGTACCGTCGGCAACGAGGGACGAGCAGTACTTC. Translated, it gives CAWSVPSATRDEQYF.

The chain has TRBV27 and TRBJ1-1; weak D call: TRBD1 (5 bases). Germline V lookup: CDR1 MNHEY, CDR2 SMNVEV (reference sequence). V dropped 0 bases and J dropped 0 bases, with 8 bases sitting between them. The CDR3 covers 15 residues. The CDR3 is CASSLSGGMNTEAFF. The CDR3 DNA reads TGTGCCAGCAGTTTATCCGGGGGAATGAACACTGAAGCTTTCTTT.

The CDR3 DNA reads as TGCGCCAGCAGCCAAGCCGCGTCGGGACTCTACGAGCAGTACTTC. Its protein is CASSQAASGLYEQYF. The chain links TRBV4-1 to TRBJ2-7; weak D call: TRBD2 (6 bases). Looked up from germline, CDR1 is MGHRA and CDR2 is YSYEKL. V was shortened by 1 base and J by 3 bases, with 13 bases between the two germline ends. This CDR3 contains 15 residues.

The gene calls are TRBV7-6 and TRBJ2-7; 8 bases align to TRBD1. Germline CDR1 and CDR2: SGHVS and FNYEAQ. The CDR3 is 12 amino acids. V gave up 5 bases and J gave up 6 bases; unmatched junction bases: 3. CDR3 DNA sequence: TGTGCCAGCAGCCCCGGACAGGGCGAGCAGTACTTC. The encoded protein is CASSPGQGEQYF.

This CDR3 reads CASSQASGTGGNYGYTF. The DNA of the CDR3 is TGCGCCAGCAGCCAAGCCTCCGGGACAGGGGGTAACTATGGCTACACCTTC. The chain joins TRBV4-1 to TRBJ1-2, with 11 bases identical to TRBD1. The CDR3 is made up of 17 amino acids. V lost 1 base to trimming and J lost 1 base; unmatched junction nucleotides: 5. CDR1 is MGHRA, CDR2 YSYEKL, per germline.

The chain couples TRBV28 to TRBJ1-1, with 11 bases lining up with TRBD1. CDR1 MDHEN and CDR2 SYDVKM come from the germline V gene. Germline trimming cut 7 bases from V and 6 bases from J; bases unmatched to any gene: 7. This CDR3 has 14 amino acids. The CDR3 sequence is CASTSGQGVAEAFF. CDR3 bases: TGTGCCAGCACCTCGGGACAGGGGGTCGCTGAAGCTTTCTTT.

The rearrangement joins TRBV29-1 to TRBJ1-2, with D perhaps matching TRBD1 (6 bases). This CDR3 comprises 11 residues. Germline CDR1 SQVTM, CDR2 ANQGSEA. Trimming removed 5 bases at V and 6 bases at J, with 10 bases between. The CDR3 spells CSVRQGHGYTF. The CDR3 DNA reads TGCAGCGTTCGGCAGGGGCATGGCTACACCTTC.

The rearrangement joins TRBV7-9 to TRBJ2-7, with D possibly TRBD1 on 5 matching bases. Germline CDR1 SEHNR, CDR2 FQNEAQ (reference sequence). The CDR3 has 12 amino acids. V was clipped by 5 bases and J by 3 bases, with 8 bases between them. CDR3 sequence: CASSQTDYEQYF. Written as DNA, the CDR3 is TGTGCCAGCAGCCAGACAGACTACGAGCAGTACTTC.

A few counts support this clone. The chain joins TRBV9 to TRBJ1-2; D not certain. V dropped 0 bases and J dropped 4 bases, with 19 bases sitting between them. The CDR3 has 17 amino acids. The V gene's germline CDR1 is SGDLS and CDR2 YYNGEE. The CDR3 spells CASSVELGSGYGYGYTF. The DNA of the CDR3 is TGTGCCAGCAGCGTAGAACTCGGGAGTGGATATGGCTATGGCTACACCTTC. The whole variable domain, filled in from reference TRBV9 and TRBJ1-2, reads DSGVTQTPKHLITATGQRVTLRCSPRSGDLSVYWYQQSLDQGLQFLIQYYNGEERAKGNILERFSAQQFPDLHSELNLSSLELGDSALYFCASSVELGSGYGYGYTFGSGTRLTVV.

The rearrangement uses TRBV27 and TRBJ1-1; D remains ambiguous. CDR3 length: 14 residues. Trimming took 3 bases from V and 0 from J, leaving 8 bases between them. Germline V CDR1 and CDR2: MNHEY, SMNVEV (reference sequence). CDR3 DNA sequence: TGTGCCAGCAGTTTCGACGGGATGAACACTGAAGCTTTCTTT. This codes for CASSFDGMNTEAFF.

This CDR3 is CASSQVNGMMYEQYF. The CDR3 DNA follows: TGCGCCAGCAGCCAAGTGAACGGGATGATGTACGAGCAGTACTTC. The chain uses TRBV4-3 and TRBJ2-7; possibly TRBD2 for D (5 bases). The CDR3 runs to 15 residues. CDR1 is LGHNA, CDR2 YSLEER, per germline. V was trimmed by 1 base and J by 4 bases, leaving 14 bases between them.

This clone has just a few counts. The CDR3, as DNA: TGTGCCAGCAGCTCCTCCCCAGGTGCTTCCTACGAGCAGTACTTC. It translates to CASSSSPGASYEQYF. This chain uses TRBV7-3 with TRBJ2-7; no clear D gene. The germline CDR1 and CDR2 sequences are SGHTA and FQGTGA. V was clipped by 4 bases and J by 1 base, with 14 bases between them. CDR3 size: 15 residues.

The chain couples TRBV4-3 to TRBJ2-5; TRBD1 matches 9 bases. The DNA end is more similar to TRBJ2-7, so the J call may be wrong. The CDR3 spans 15 residues. Per the germline V gene, CDR1 is LGHNA and CDR2 is YSLEER. Here the CDR3 DNA reads TGCGCCAGCAGCTCACCGGGACAGGGACCCTACGAGCAGTACTTC. It translates to CASSSPGQGPYEQYF.

The chain employs TRBV27 and TRBJ2-7; D might be TRBD1 (5 bases). CDR1 MNHEY and CDR2 SMNVEV come from the germline V gene (reference sequence). The CDR3 spans 14 residues. V was trimmed by 2 bases and J by 6 bases, leaving 14 bases between them. CDR3 sequence: CASSLGAGPSEQYF. The CDR3 nucleotides read TGTGCCAGCAGTTTAGGGGCCGGGCCCTCCGAGCAGTACTTC.